Listed below are T cell receptor beta chains from one sample, sequenced in a study of T cell repertoires in cytomegalovirus infection. TCRdb re-analysed the reads in MiXCR, keeping a single row per CDR3 protein. The sample records about 830,000 distinct CDR3 sequences, about 30% being singletons. Their antigens are not known. The material sequenced was cultured CD8+ T cells from PBMCs, taken from culture after CMV antigen stimulation. These receptors were taken from a human donor in good health (CMV status not recorded). Some clones in this sample may be carry-over from other donors' samples. CDR3s include the opening cysteine and the closing phenylalanine or tryptophan. The D gene is left open where the match is weak. Where a row states a size, it is once, few, many or the class of an expanded clone; other rows omit it.

clone_size j_call d_call v_call cdr3_nt cdr3_aa
. TRBJ1-2 . TRBV18 TGTGCCAGCTCACCACGGCGCGTTGGGTTTCTTGGCTACACCTTC CASSPRRVGFLGYTF
few TRBJ2-3 TRBD2 TRBV5-6 TGTGCCAGCTCGCGTGACCGACTAGCGGGCATCACAGATACGCAGTATTTT CASSRDRLAGITDTQYF
. TRBJ2-3 . TRBV24-1 TGTGCCACCAGTGATTTGGAGGGGGCAGATACGCAGTATTTT CATSDLEGADTQYF
few TRBJ1-1 . TRBV4-3 TGCGCCAGCAGCCAAGGAGACCGGACAGTAGAGGACACTGAAGCTTTCTTT CASSQGDRTVEDTEAFF
few TRBJ2-7 . TRBV7-9 TGTGCCAGCAGCCCACCCGGGGGAGACTACGAGCAGTACTTC CASSPPGGDYEQYF
many TRBJ2-1 . TRBV5-5 TGTGCCAGCAGCTTGGCCAGGGGCTACAATGAGCAGTTCTTC CASSLARGYNEQFF
many TRBJ1-1 . TRBV7-6 TGTGCCAGCAGCCAGGGCGGGGAGCTGAACACTGAAGCTTTCTTT CASSQGGELNTEAFF
. TRBJ2-2 TRBD2 TRBV6-6 TGTGCCAGCAGTTACTCGGCGGGGGTGTTCACCGGGGAGCTGTTTTTT CASSYSAGVFTGELFF
many TRBJ2-3 . TRBV6-1 TGTGCCAGCAGTCCCGGGACGCGAGGGACAGATACGCAGTATTTT CASSPGTRGTDTQYF
many TRBJ2-2 . TRBV7-8 TGTGCCACACGAACAGTAACCGGGGAGCTGTTTTTT CATRTVTGELFF
. TRBJ2-1 TRBD2 TRBV7-8 TGTGCCAGCAGCTTACTGCGGGGGGGGAACAATGAGCAGTTCTTC CASSLLRGGNNEQFF
. TRBJ2-3 . TRBV19 TGTGCCAGTAGTATTCTTCCACAGGGTACAGATACGCAGTATTTT CASSILPQGTDTQYF
. TRBJ1-1 . TRBV19 TGTGCCAGTAGTCCCGATCGTAAGCGGGACATGAACACTGAAGCTTTCTTT CASSPDRKRDMNTEAFF
few TRBJ2-5 . TRBV12-3/TRBV12-4 TGTGCCAGCAGTTACACGGGGGCCCACAAAGAGACCCAGTACTTC CASSYTGAHKETQYF
. TRBJ1-1 . TRBV9 TGTGCCAGCAGCCCCGCCGGGGGAAGGAACACTGAAGCTTTCTTT CASSPAGGRNTEAFF
few TRBJ1-1 TRBD1 TRBV4-3 TGCGCCAGCAGCCAAGATAGCGGCCCGGGACAGAAAGCTTTCTTT CASSQDSGPGQKAFF